This is a list of T cell receptor beta chains from one sample in a study of blood T cells in healthy people across ages. TCRdb itself ran the 5' RACE reads through MiXCR, one entry per CDR3 protein. The sample comprises around 1,000,000 distinct CDR3 sequences, under 30% of which are singletons, and 0.75% rests with the top ten. This sample also belongs to another study, concerning T cells of mothers and their children.

The sequenced material came from blood. The receptors were gathered from a girl aged 2 to 10 in good health. Each CDR3 is given with its conserved first and last residue. A D gene is named only where the DNA matches it firmly. Size is omitted from some rows. Given values are once, few, many or a class for expanded clones.

length | size | D | J | V | DNA | CDR3
16 | NA | NA | TRBJ2-5 | TRBV21-1 | TGTGCCAGCAGCAAAGCGCTCGGGCCAGAAGGGGAGACCCAGTACTTC | CASSKALGPEGETQYF
13 | NA | NA | TRBJ2-5 | TRBV29-1 | TGCAGCGTTGAACGGCAGTTTCAAGAGACCCAGTACTTC | CSVERQFQETQYF
13 | NA | NA | TRBJ1-1 | TRBV20-1 | TGCAGTGCTACAGGGACCCGGGGCACTGAAGCTTTCTTT | CSATGTRGTEAFF
15 | few | NA | TRBJ2-7 | TRBV7-9 | TGTGCCAGCAGCTTGGGGCAGGGCAGGTCCTACGAGCAGTACTTC | CASSLGQGRSYEQYF
13 | few | NA | TRBJ2-7 | TRBV12-3/TRBV12-4 | TGTGCCAGCTCGCGTGGCCTACTAAACGAGCAGTACTTC | CASSRGLLNEQYF
17 | NA | TRBD2 | TRBJ2-1 | TRBV5-5 | TGTGCCAGCAGCTTAGCCCTAGCGGGGTTATCGTACAATGAGCAGTTCTTC | CASSLALAGLSYNEQFF
13 | NA | NA | TRBJ1-2 | TRBV29-1 | TGCAGCGTTGAAGATGATCAGGGCGGTGGCTACACCTTC | CSVEDDQGGGYTF
13 | NA | NA | TRBJ2-4 | TRBV19 | TGTGCCAGTAGTCCCGAACGAGGGTACATTCAGTACTTC | CASSPERGYIQYF
11 | few | NA | TRBJ1-4 | TRBV7-9 | TGTGCCAGCAGCTTAGCAGACCGGCTGTTTTTT | CASSLADRLFF
14 | many | TRBD2 | TRBJ2-4 | TRBV4-2 | TGTGCCAGCAGCCAAAATAGCGGGAGGTACATTCAGTACTTC | CASSQNSGRYIQYF
12 | few | NA | TRBJ2-1 | TRBV14 | TGTGCCAGCAGACTAGCCCACAATGAGCAGTTCTTC | CASRLAHNEQFF
14 | NA | NA | TRBJ2-3 | TRBV12-3/TRBV12-4 | TGTGCCAGCAGTTTTGGGATAGAGCCAGATACGCAGTATTTT | CASSFGIEPDTQYF
15 | few | NA | TRBJ1-5 | TRBV4-1 | TGCGCCAGCAGCCAAGTAGCCGTAAACAATCAGCCCCAGCATTTT | CASSQVAVNNQPQHF
14 | NA | NA | TRBJ1-1 | TRBV4-2 | TGTGCCAGCAGCCAAGAGAGGGGACGGGGTGAAGCTTTCTTT | CASSQERGRGEAFF
14 | NA | NA | TRBJ1-5 | TRBV6-2/TRBV6-3 | TGTGCCAGTGCTCTCGACGGGGGAAATCAGCCCCAGCATTTT | CASALDGGNQPQHF
16 | few | NA | TRBJ1-3 | TRBV3-1 | TGTGCCAGCAGCGTTCGTCGTCCCAGCTCTGGAAACACCATATATTTT | CASSVRRPSSGNTIYF
14 | few | NA | TRBJ1-4 | TRBV7-9 | TGTGCCAGCAGCATGACAGGAAATAATGAAAAACTGTTTTTT | CASSMTGNNEKLFF
12 | NA | NA | TRBJ2-7 | TRBV29-1 | TGCAGCGCCCTACAGGAGACCTACGAGCAGTACTTC | CSALQETYEQYF
14 | NA | NA | TRBJ1-4 | TRBV12-3/TRBV12-4 | TGTGCCAGCAGTGTTCAGGGAGGGAATGAAAAACTGTTTTTT | CASSVQGGNEKLFF
12 | NA | TRBD2 | TRBJ2-3 | TRBV10-3 | TGTGCCACACTAGCGGGCACAGATACGCAGTATTTT | CATLAGTDTQYF
14 | NA | TRBD1 | TRBJ2-4 | TRBV7-9 | TGTGCCAGCAGCTTTACCCACGGACAGGACATTCAGTACTTC | CASSFTHGQDIQYF
15 | NA | TRBD2 | TRBJ2-1 | TRBV6-1 | TGTGCCAGCACCCCAATAGCGGGGGGCTACAATGAGCAGTTCTTC | CASTPIAGGYNEQFF
14 | NA | NA | TRBJ2-5 | TRBV20-1 | TGCAGTGCGGACAACCCTCGGGTCCCCAGCGCCCAGTACTTC | CSADNPRVPSAQYF
14 | few | NA | TRBJ2-7 | TRBV7-8 | TGTGCCAGCAGCCAAGTGCAGGGGTCATACGAGCAGTACTTC | CASSQVQGSYEQYF
14 | NA | TRBD2 | TRBJ2-1 | TRBV19 | TGTGCCAGTAGTTCCCTAGCGGGGACTAATGAGCAGTTCTTC | CASSSLAGTNEQFF
17 | NA | TRBD2 | TRBJ2-5 | TRBV10-3 | TGTGCCATCAGTGATCGTCGGCTAGCGGGAGTCAGGGAGACCCAGTACTTC | CAISDRRLAGVRETQYF
14 | few | NA | TRBJ2-1 | TRBV2 | TGTGCCAGCAGTGTGGGGATCTCCTACAATGAGCAGTTCTTC | CASSVGISYNEQFF
16 | NA | NA | TRBJ2-5 | TRBV9 | TGTGCCAGCAGCGTAGGTAACGGGGGCCGTCAAGAGACCCAGTACTTC | CASSVGNGGRQETQYF
13 | few | NA | TRBJ1-2 | TRBV11-3 | TGTGCCAGCAGCCCGGACGAGGGATATGGCTACACCTTC | CASSPDEGYGYTF
15 | few | NA | TRBJ1-3 | TRBV15 | TGTGCCACCAGCAGCGGGCTTAGCTCTGGAAACACCATATATTTT | CATSSGLSSGNTIYF
14 | many | NA | TRBJ2-5 | TRBV7-3 | TGTGCCAGCAGCACTACCCCGGTTCTGGAGACCCAGTACTTC | CASSTTPVLETQYF
16 | once | TRBD2 | TRBJ2-3 | TRBV7-2 | TGTGCCAGCAGCTTCTCCCTCGCGGGAGGGGGAGATACGCAGTATTTT | CASSFSLAGGGDTQYF
14 | NA | TRBD1 | TRBJ2-2 | TRBV29-1 | TGCAGCGTTGGATTGGGACAGGCAACCGGGGAGCTGTTTTTT | CSVGLGQATGELFF